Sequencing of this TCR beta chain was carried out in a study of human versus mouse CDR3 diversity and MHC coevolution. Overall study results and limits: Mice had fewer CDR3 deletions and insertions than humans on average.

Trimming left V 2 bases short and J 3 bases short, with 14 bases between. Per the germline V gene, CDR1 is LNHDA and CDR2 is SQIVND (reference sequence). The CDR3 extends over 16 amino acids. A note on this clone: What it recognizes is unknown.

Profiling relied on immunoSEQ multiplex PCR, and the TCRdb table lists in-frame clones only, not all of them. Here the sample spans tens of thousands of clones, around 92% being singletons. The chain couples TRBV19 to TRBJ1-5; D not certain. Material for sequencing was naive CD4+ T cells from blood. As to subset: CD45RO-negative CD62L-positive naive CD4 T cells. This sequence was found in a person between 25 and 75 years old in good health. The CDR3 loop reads CASSIFGQVLNQPQHF. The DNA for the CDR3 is TGTGCCAGTAGTATATTTGGGCAGGTGCTCAATCAGCCCCAGCATTTT.